Listed below are T cell receptor beta chains from one sample, sequenced in a study of spatial heterogeneity in lung cancer. TCRdb reprocessed the 5' RACE reads with MiXCR, giving one entry per CDR3 protein. The table records 49,000 or so distinct CDR3 sequences, about 12% of them present only once. This material consisted of PBMCs, taken at follow-up. These receptors were obtained from a male donor with early-stage non-small cell lung cancer. Each CDR3 is given with its conserved first and last residue. Each record gives: J gene, V gene, CDR3 protein.

TRBJ2-3 TRBV7-2 CASSLGASGRSGTQYF
TRBJ2-1 TRBV5-1 CASSLLSFLNEQFF
TRBJ1-2 TRBV10-2 CASGQGIYGYTF
TRBJ2-5 TRBV20-1 CSARAEEETQYF
TRBJ2-7 TRBV16 CASSLTSGEQYF
TRBJ1-1 TRBV7-9 CASSLGLSGRTEAFF
TRBJ2-7 TRBV20-1 CSARSPGNSYEQYF
TRBJ1-2 TRBV7-2 CASSRGGAGSGYTF
TRBJ2-5 TRBV5-5 CASILGRVETQYF
TRBJ1-4 TRBV30 CAGVGTNEKLFF
TRBJ1-1 TRBV5-4 CASSPTGGSTEAFF
TRBJ2-3 TRBV2 CASSEGEADMQYF
TRBJ1-1 TRBV6-6 CASSFSLTGDLEAFF
TRBJ2-7 TRBV20-1 CSARVSGGPSYEQYF
TRBJ1-2 TRBV6-1 CASSADTLGYGYTF
TRBJ2-1 TRBV2 CASSTDRGAYNEQFF
TRBJ1-1 TRBV4-3 CASSQGVDREAFF
TRBJ2-7 TRBV28 CASSLRSLSYEQYF
TRBJ2-3 TRBV12-3/TRBV12-4 CASSLLDQVDTQYF
TRBJ1-2 TRBV13 CASSFSDRVNGYTF
TRBJ1-2 TRBV28 CASSNPDSYGYTF
TRBJ2-4 TRBV11-3 CASSLGGGQGTIQYF
TRBJ2-7 TRBV7-2 CASSLGSVNHEQYF
TRBJ1-5 TRBV20-1 CSARYPGRQPQHF
TRBJ2-2 TRBV7-9 CASSGGPQTGRARGLFF
TRBJ2-6 TRBV29-1 CSVAGSTSGANVLTF
TRBJ2-7 TRBV12-3/TRBV12-4 CASSSGPGDYEQYF
TRBJ1-2 TRBV19 CASQGTDYGYTF
TRBJ1-4 TRBV7-9 CASSRQGATNEKLFF
TRBJ2-1 TRBV29-1 CSVRGPSYNEQFF
TRBJ2-5 TRBV20-1 CSAREASKETQYF
TRBJ2-1 TRBV6-2/TRBV6-3 CASRTPGLASYNEQFF
TRBJ1-1 TRBV29-1 CSTDRGTDTEAFF
TRBJ2-5 TRBV5-4 CASSPLFGRADSETQYF
TRBJ2-1 TRBV20-1 CSASLPGGFYNEQFF
TRBJ2-1 TRBV4-3 CASSQASNEQFF
TRBJ1-6 TRBV29-1 CSSSLDRENSPLHF
TRBJ2-7 TRBV5-1 CASSLEGWGEQYF
TRBJ2-3 TRBV3-1 CASSQQLAPSTDTQYF
TRBJ2-7 TRBV7-2 CASSLAQGAAYEQYF
TRBJ1-5 TRBV2 CASSARRQGDQPQHF
TRBJ1-5 TRBV12-3/TRBV12-4 CASSRPYQPQHF